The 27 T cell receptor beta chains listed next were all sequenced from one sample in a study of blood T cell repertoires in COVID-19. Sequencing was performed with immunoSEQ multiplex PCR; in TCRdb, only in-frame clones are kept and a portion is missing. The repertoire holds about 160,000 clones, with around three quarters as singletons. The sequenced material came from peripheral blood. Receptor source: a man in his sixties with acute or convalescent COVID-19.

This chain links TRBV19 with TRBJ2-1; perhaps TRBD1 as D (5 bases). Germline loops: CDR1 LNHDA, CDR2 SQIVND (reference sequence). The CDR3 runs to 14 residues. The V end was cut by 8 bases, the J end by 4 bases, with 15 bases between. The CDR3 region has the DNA TGTGCCAGTGGGCTCCGCCGACAGTACAATGAGCAGTTCTTC. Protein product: CASGLRRQYNEQFF.

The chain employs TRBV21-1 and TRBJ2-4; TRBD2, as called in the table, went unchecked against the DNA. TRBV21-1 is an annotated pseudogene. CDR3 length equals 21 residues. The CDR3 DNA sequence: TGTGCCAGCAGCAAAAATTTGGGACGGGAGCTATCATATCTAGCCAAAAACATTCAGTACTTC. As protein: CASSKNLGRELSYLAKNIQYF.

The CDR3 nucleotides read TGTGCCTGGACCCCCGGACAGAAGAACACCGGGGAGCTGTTTTTT. It yields the protein CAWTPGQKNTGELFF. This chain links TRBV30 with TRBJ2-2, with D possibly TRBD1 on 6 matching bases. Per germline, CDR1 GTSNPN and CDR2 SVGIG (reference sequence). V lost 4 bases and J lost 1, with 13 bases in between. The CDR3 spans 15 residues. Full variable domain (rest looked up from reference TRBV30 and TRBJ2-2): SQTIHQWPATLVQPVGSPLSLECTVEGTSNPNLYWYRQAAGRGLQLLFYSVGIGQISSEVPQNLSASRPQDRQFILSSKKLLLSDSGFYLCAWTPGQKNTGELFFGEGSRLTVL.

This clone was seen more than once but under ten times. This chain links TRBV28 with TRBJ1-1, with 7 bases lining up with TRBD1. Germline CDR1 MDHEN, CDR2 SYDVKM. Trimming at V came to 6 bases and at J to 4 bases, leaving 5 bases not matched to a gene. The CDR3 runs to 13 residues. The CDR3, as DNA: TGTGCCAGCAGCCCTACAGGGGTCACTGAAGCTTTCTTT. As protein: CASSPTGVTEAFF.

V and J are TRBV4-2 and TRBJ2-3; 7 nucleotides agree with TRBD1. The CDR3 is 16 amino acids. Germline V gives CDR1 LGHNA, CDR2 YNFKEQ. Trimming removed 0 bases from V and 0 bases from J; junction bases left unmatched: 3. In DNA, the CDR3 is TGTGCCAGCAGCCAAGAGGGGACAGTCAGCACAGATACGCAGTATTTT. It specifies CASSQEGTVSTDTQYF.

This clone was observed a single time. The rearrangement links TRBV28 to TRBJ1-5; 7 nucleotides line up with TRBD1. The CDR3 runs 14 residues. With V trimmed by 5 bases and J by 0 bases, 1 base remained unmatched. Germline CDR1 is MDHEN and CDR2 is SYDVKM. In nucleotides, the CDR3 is TGTGCCAGCAGTGGACAGGCTAGCAATCAGCCCCAGCATTTT. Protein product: CASSGQASNQPQHF.

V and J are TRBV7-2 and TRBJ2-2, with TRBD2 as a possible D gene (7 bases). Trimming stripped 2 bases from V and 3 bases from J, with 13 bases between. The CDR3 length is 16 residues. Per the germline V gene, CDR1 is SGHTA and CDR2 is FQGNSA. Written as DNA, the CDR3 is TGTGCCAGCAGCTTAAGGGGGGGCTGGTACACCGGGGAGCTGTTTTTT. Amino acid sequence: CASSLRGGWYTGELFF.

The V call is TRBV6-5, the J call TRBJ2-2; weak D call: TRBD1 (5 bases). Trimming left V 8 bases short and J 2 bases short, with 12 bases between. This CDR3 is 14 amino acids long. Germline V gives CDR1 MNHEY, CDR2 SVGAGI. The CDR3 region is CASLGQINTGELFF. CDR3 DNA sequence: TGTGCCAGCCTTGGACAAATAAACACCGGGGAGCTGTTTTTT.

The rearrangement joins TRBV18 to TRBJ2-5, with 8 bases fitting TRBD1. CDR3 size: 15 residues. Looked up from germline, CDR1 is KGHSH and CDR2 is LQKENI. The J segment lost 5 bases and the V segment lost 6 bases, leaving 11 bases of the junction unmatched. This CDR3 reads CASSIQGARRETQYF. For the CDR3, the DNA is TGTGCCAGCTCCATTCAGGGGGCGAGGAGGGAGACCCAGTACTTC.

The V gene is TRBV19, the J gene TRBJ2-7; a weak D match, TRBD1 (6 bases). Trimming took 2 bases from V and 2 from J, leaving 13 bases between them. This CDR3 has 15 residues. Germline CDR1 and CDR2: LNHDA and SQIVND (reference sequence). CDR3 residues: CASSISGGNAYEQYF. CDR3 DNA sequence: TGTGCCAGTAGTATATCTGGGGGCAACGCCTACGAGCAGTACTTC.

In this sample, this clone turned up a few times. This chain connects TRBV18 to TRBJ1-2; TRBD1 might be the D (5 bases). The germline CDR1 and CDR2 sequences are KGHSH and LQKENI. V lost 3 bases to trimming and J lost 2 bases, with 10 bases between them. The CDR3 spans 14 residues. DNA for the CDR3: TGTGCCAGCTCACCTAAGTCAGGGAACTATGGCTACACCTTC. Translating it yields CASSPKSGNYGYTF.

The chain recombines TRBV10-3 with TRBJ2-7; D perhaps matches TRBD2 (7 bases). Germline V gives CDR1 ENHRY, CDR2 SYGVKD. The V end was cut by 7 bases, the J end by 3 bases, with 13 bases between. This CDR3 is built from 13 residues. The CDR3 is CAITGGLNYEQYF. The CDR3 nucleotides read TGTGCCATCACGGGGGGCCTTAACTACGAGCAGTACTTC.

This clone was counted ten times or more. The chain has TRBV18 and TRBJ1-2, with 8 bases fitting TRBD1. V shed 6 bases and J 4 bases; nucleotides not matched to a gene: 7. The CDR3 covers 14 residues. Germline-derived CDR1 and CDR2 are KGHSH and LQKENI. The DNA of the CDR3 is TGTGCCAGCTCTCCGACAGGGGACCTCTATGGCTACACCTTC. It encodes CASSPTGDLYGYTF.

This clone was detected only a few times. The CDR3 sequence is CASSWGLGTGELFF. The CDR3 DNA sequence: TGTGCCAGCAGTTGGGGACTAGGCACCGGGGAGCTGTTTTTT. The genes are TRBV7-2 and TRBJ2-2; 8 nucleotides align to TRBD2. Germline lookup yields CDR1 SGHTA and CDR2 FQGNSA. The junction had 4 bases not matched to a gene; V was cut back by 6 bases and J by 4 bases. The CDR3 loop spans 14 amino acids. Full variable domain (missing parts from reference TRBV7-2 and TRBJ2-2): GAGVSQSPSNKVTEKGKDVELRCDPISGHTALYWYRQSLGQGLEFLIYFQGNSAPDKSGLPSDRFSAERTGGSVSTLTIQRTQQEDSAVYLCASSWGLGTGELFFGEGSRLTVL.

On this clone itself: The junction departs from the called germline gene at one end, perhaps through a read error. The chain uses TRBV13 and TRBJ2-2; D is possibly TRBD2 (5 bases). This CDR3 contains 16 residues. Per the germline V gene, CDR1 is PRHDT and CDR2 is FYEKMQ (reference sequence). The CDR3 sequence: CASRRAPVGNAGELFF. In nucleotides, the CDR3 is TGTGCCAGCAGAAGAGCGCCGGTCGGGAACGCCGGGGAGCTGTTTTTT.

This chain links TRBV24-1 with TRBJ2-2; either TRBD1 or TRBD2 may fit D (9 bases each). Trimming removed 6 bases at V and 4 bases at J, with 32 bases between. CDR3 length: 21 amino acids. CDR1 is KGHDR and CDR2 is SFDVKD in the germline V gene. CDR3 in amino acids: CATSRTGDISGGLGSTGELFF. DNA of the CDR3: TGTGCCACCAGTAGGACAGGGGACATTAGCGGGGGCCTGGGGAGCACCGGGGAGCTGTTTTTT.

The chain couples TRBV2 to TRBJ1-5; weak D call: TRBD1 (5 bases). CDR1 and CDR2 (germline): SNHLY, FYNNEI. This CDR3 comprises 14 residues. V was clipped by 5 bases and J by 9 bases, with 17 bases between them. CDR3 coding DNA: TGTGCCAGCAGTAACGCTGGACAATCCCGGCCCCAGCATTTT. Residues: CASSNAGQSRPQHF.

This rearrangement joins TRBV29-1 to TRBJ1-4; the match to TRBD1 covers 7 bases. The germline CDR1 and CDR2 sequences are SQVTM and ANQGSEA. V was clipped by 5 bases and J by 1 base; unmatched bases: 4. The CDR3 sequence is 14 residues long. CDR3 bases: TGCAGCGTTTCAGGGGGGCGAACTAATGAAAAACTGTTTTTT. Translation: CSVSGGRTNEKLFF.

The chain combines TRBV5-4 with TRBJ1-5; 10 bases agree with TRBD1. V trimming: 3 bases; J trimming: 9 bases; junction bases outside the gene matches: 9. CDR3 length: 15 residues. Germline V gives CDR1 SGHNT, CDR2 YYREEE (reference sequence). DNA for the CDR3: TGTGCCAGCAGCTACGGACAGGGGGTGGAAGGGCCCCAGCATTTT. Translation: CASSYGQGVEGPQHF.

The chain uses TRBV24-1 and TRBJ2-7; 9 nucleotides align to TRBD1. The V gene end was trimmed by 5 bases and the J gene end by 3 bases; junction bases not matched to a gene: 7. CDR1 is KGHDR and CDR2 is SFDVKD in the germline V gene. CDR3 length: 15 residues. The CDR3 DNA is TGTGCCACCAGTGGGGGCGGGACAGGGAGCTACGAGCAGTACTTC. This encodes CATSGGGTGSYEQYF.

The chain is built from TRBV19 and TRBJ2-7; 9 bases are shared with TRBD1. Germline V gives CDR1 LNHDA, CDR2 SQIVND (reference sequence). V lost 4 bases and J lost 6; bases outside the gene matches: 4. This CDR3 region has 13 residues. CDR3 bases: TGTGCCAGTAGTAGCGGACAGGGGCCCGAGCAGTACTTC. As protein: CASSSGQGPEQYF.

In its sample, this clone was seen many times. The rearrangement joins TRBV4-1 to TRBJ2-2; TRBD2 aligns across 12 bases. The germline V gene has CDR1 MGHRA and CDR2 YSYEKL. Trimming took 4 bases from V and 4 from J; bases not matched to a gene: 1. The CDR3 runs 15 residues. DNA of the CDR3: TGCGCCAGCAGCCGGACTAGCGGGGTCACCGGGGAGCTGTTTTTT. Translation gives CASSRTSGVTGELFF.

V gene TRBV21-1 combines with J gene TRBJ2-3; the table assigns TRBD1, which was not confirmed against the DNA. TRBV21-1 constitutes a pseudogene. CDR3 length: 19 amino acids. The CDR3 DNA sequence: TGTGCCAGCAGCAAAGGAAGAGGCGGGGACAGGGGAAGGTCAGATACGCAGTATTTT. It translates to CASSKGRGGDRGRSDTQYF.

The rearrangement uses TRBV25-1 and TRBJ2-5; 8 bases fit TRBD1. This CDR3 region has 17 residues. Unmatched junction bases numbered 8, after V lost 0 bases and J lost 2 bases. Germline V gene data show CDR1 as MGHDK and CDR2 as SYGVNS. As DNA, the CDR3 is TGTGCCAGCAGTGAATATAATCTCCGACAGGGGCAAGAGACCCAGTACTTC. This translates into CASSEYNLRQGQETQYF.

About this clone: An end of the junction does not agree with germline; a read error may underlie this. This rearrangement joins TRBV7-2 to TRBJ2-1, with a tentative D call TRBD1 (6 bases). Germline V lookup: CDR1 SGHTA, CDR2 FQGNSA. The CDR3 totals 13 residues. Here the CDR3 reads CASSLQGYSEQFF. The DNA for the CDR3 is TGTGCCAGCAGCTTACAGGGGTACAGTGAGCAGTTCTTC. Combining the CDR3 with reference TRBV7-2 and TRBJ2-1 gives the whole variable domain GAGVSQSPSNKVTEKGKDVELRCDPISGHTALYWYRQSLGQGLEFLIYFQGNSAPDKSGLPSDRFSAERTGGSVSTLTIQRTQQEDSAVYLCASSLQGYSEQFFGPGTRLTVL.

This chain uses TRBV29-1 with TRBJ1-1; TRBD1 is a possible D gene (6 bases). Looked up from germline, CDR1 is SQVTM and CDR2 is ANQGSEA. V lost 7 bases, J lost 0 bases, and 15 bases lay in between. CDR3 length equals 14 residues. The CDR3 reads CSAPHPGVNTEAFF. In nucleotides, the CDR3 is TGCAGCGCTCCCCACCCAGGGGTGAACACTGAAGCTTTCTTT.

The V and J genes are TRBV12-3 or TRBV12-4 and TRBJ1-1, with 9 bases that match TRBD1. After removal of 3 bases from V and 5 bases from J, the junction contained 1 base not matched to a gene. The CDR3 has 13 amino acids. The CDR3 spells CASSFGQGTEAFF. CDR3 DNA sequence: TGTGCCAGCAGTTTCGGACAGGGGACTGAAGCTTTCTTT.